The next 24 T cell receptor beta chains were all read from a single sample in a study of early T cells in non-severe SARS-CoV-2 infection. TCRdb reanalysed the 5' RACE reads using MiXCR and keeps one entry per CDR3 protein. The profile shows about 25,000 distinct CDR3 sequences, less than 7% of them singletons. Input material: whole blood. These receptor sequences come from an adult who was a healthcare worker with PCR-confirmed SARS-CoV-2 infection or an uninfected control (not recorded which).

This clonotype was picked up many times. The genes are TRBV18 and TRBJ2-4; D not resolved. The CDR3 sequence is 14 residues long. With 6 bases removed from V and 1 base from J, the gap between germline ends came to 10 bases. Per the germline V gene, CDR1 is KGHSH and CDR2 is LQKENI. This chain's CDR3 is CASSQNSAKNIQYF. The CDR3 DNA sequence: TGTGCCAGCTCGCAGAACAGCGCCAAAAACATTCAGTACTTC. Based on the CDR3 plus reference TRBV18 and TRBJ2-4, the full variable domain is NAGVMQNPRHLVRRRGQEARLRCSPMKGHSHVYWYRQLPEEGLKFMVYLQKENIIDESGMPKERFSAEFPKEGPSILRIQQVVRGDSAAYFCASSQNSAKNIQYFGAGTRLSVL.

V gene TRBV29-1 combines with J gene TRBJ2-1, with D perhaps matching TRBD2 (6 bases). With 0 bases removed from V and 5 bases from J, the gap between germline ends came to 11 bases. This CDR3 has 14 amino acids. The germline V gene encodes CDR1 SQVTM and CDR2 ANQGSEA. DNA of the CDR3: TGCAGCGTTGAAGATCGGCGGGGCCACAATGAGCAGTTCTTC. Encoded protein: CSVEDRRGHNEQFF.

This clonotype was seen ten or more times. The J gene is TRBJ2-7, the V gene TRBV11-2, with 9 bases that match TRBD1. Germline V gives CDR1 SGHAT, CDR2 FQNNGV. This CDR3 is built from 14 residues. Unmatched junction bases numbered 3, after V lost 5 bases and J lost 1 base. Written as DNA, the CDR3 is TGTGCCAGCAGCCCGGGACAGGGTTCCTACGAGCAGTACTTC. It codes for CASSPGQGSYEQYF.

This clonotype was counted a few times. The V call is TRBV7-2, the J call TRBJ2-3; D ambiguous. CDR1 is SGHTA and CDR2 is FQGNSA in the germline V gene. The CDR3 has 14 residues. V was pared by 2 bases and J by 6 bases, with 12 bases between. The CDR3 reads CASSLRRSVDTQYF. CDR3 DNA sequence: TGTGCCAGCAGCTTAAGGCGGTCGGTGGATACGCAGTATTTT.

This clonotype counts as medium-sized. The chain links TRBV20-1 to TRBJ1-4; D may be TRBD1 (5 bases). This CDR3 is 12 amino acids long. CDR1 and CDR2 (germline): DFQATT, SNEGSKA (reference sequence). The ends were cut back, 6 bases at V and 6 bases at J, with 11 bases in the middle. The CDR3 coding sequence is TGCAGTGCGGGGGTCGGAGATGAAAAACTGTTTTTT. Its protein is CSAGVGDEKLFF.

This clonotype was seen repeatedly, ten times or more. The gene calls are TRBV20-1 and TRBJ2-2; D may be TRBD2 (5 bases). The ends were cut back, 0 bases at V and 0 bases at J, with 14 bases in the middle. Germline CDR1 is DFQATT and CDR2 is SNEGSKA (reference sequence). The CDR3 runs 17 residues. The CDR3 DNA follows: TGCAGTGCTAGAGATCTGGAGCGGCCTGCGAACACCGGGGAGCTGTTTTTT. It is translated as CSARDLERPANTGELFF.

This clonotype was seen ten or more times. The V gene is TRBV20-1, the J gene TRBJ1-6; D is undetermined. V dropped 0 bases and J dropped 13 bases, with 7 bases sitting between them. Germline lookup yields CDR1 DFQATT and CDR2 SNEGSKA (reference sequence). CDR3 length: 11 residues. DNA of the CDR3: TGCAGTGCTAGAGAACAACTCCCCCTCCACTTT. It yields the protein CSAREQLPLHF.

This clonotype has a count of ten or more. The CDR3 sequence is CASSDTGNPAGANVLTF. DNA of the CDR3: TGTGCCAGCAGTGATACAGGAAACCCCGCTGGGGCCAACGTCCTGACTTTC. The chain combines TRBV28 with TRBJ2-6; D perhaps matches TRBD1 (5 bases). The CDR3 is made up of 17 amino acids. V lost 5 bases and J 2 bases, leaving 16 bases between the germline ends. Germline values: CDR1 MDHEN, CDR2 SYDVKM. Using reference TRBV28 and TRBJ2-6 for the parts outside the CDR3, the full variable domain is DVKVTQSSRYLVKRTGEKVFLECVQDMDHENMFWYRQDPGLGLRLIYFSYDVKMKEKGDIPEGYSVSREKKERFSLILESASTNQTSMYLCASSDTGNPAGANVLTFGAGSRLTVL.

This chain connects TRBV27 to TRBJ2-1, with 7 bases that match TRBD2. CDR3 length: 14 residues. The V gene's germline CDR1 is MNHEY and CDR2 SMNVEV (reference sequence). Unmatched junction bases numbered 6, after V lost 9 bases and J lost 1 base. In DNA form, the CDR3 reads TGTGCCAGTACGGACGGGAGGTCCTACAATGAGCAGTTCTTC. Translation: CASTDGRSYNEQFF.

This clonotype was counted at least ten times. The chain employs TRBV6-2 or TRBV6-3 and TRBJ2-3; no clear D gene. This CDR3 is built from 12 residues. The V end lost 6 bases, the J end lost 6 bases, and 10 bases lay between the germline ends. From germline, CDR1 is MNHEY and CDR2 SVGEGT. CDR3 bases: TGTGCCAGCAGGCCAGAGTCGGATACGCAGTATTTT. This gives the protein CASRPESDTQYF.

This clonotype turned up a few times. The chain employs TRBV7-9 and TRBJ2-7, with 8 bases aligning to TRBD1. V lost 5 bases and J lost 3; bases outside the gene matches: 6. Germline V gene data show CDR1 as SEHNR and CDR2 as FQNEAQ (reference sequence). This CDR3 is built from 14 residues. The CDR3 region is CASSTDRGYYEQYF. The CDR3 DNA reads TGTGCCAGCAGCACCGACAGGGGTTACTACGAGCAGTACTTC.

The rearrangement uses TRBV2 and TRBJ2-1, with TRBD1 identical over 7 bases. The V gene's germline CDR1 is SNHLY and CDR2 FYNNEI. The junction had 15 bases not matched to a gene; V was cut back by 7 bases and J by 9 bases. The CDR3 runs 15 residues. In DNA, the CDR3 is TGTGCCAGCAATTCTCCTCGTGGACAGGATGGTGAGCAGTTCTTC. Amino acids: CASNSPRGQDGEQFF.

This clonotype was counted at least ten times. The chain is built from TRBV20-1 and TRBJ2-4; 12 nucleotides match TRBD2. The CDR3 loop spans 16 amino acids. The V and J ends lost 5 bases and 7 bases, in that order; junction bases with no gene match: 12. Germline-derived CDR1 and CDR2 are DFQATT and SNEGSKA (reference sequence). In nucleotides, the CDR3 is TGCAGTGCTTATCTAGCGGGGGGGCCGCAAAGGAACATTCAGTACTTC. It codes for CSAYLAGGPQRNIQYF.

The rearrangement links TRBV7-8 to TRBJ2-2; no reliable D call. The CDR3 contains 11 residues. The V end was cut by 2 bases, the J end by 6 bases, with 1 base between. The V gene's germline CDR1 is SGHVS and CDR2 FQNEAQ. The CDR3 loop reads CASSLSGELFF. The CDR3 region has the DNA TGTGCCAGCAGCTTATCCGGGGAGCTGTTTTTT. The full variable domain, with the rest looked up from reference TRBV7-8 and TRBJ2-2, is GAGVSQSPRYKVAKRGQDVALRCDPISGHVSLFWYQQALGQGPEFLTYFQNEAQLDKSGLPSDRFFAERPEGSVSTLKIQRTQQEDSAVYLCASSLSGELFFGEGSRLTVL.

The V call is TRBV10-2, the J call TRBJ1-2, with D perhaps matching TRBD1 (6 bases). V lost 6 bases, J lost 3 bases, and 17 bases lay in between. CDR1 and CDR2 from the germline V gene are WSHSY and SAAADI. The CDR3 has 15 amino acids. CDR3 residues: CASREDRNRDYGYTF. The DNA for the CDR3 is TGCGCCAGCAGGGAAGACAGGAATCGGGACTATGGCTACACCTTC.

In its sample, this clonotype was seen many times. The genes are TRBV20-1 and TRBJ2-1; 8 bases line up with TRBD2. CDR1 DFQATT and CDR2 SNEGSKA come from the germline V gene (reference sequence). Germline trimming cut 6 bases from V and 6 bases from J; bases unmatched to any gene: 13. CDR3 size: 15 residues. The CDR3 DNA sequence: TGCAGTGCCAGTGCGGGACTAGTTCTTTTCAATGAGCAGTTCTTC. Encoded protein: CSASAGLVLFNEQFF.

Only a few counts were recorded for this clonotype. The rearrangement uses TRBV10-3 and TRBJ1-2; D is unresolved. This CDR3 is built from 14 residues. Germline lookup yields CDR1 ENHRY and CDR2 SYGVKD. V lost 3 bases and J 6 bases, leaving 14 bases between the germline ends. CDR3 bases: TGTGCCATCAGTGAAGGCAGTCATTACGATGGCTACACCTTC. Translating gives CAISEGSHYDGYTF.

This clonotype is labeled medium-sized. The chain joins TRBV6-2 or TRBV6-3 to TRBJ2-1; 7 bases are shared with TRBD2. There are 14 residues in the CDR3. Losses at the gene ends were 6 bases for V and 0 bases for J; bases not matched to a gene: 2. Germline V CDR1 and CDR2: MNHEY, SVGEGT. CDR3 sequence: CASRRGSSYNEQFF. The CDR3 DNA reads as TGTGCCAGCAGACGCGGGAGCTCCTACAATGAGCAGTTCTTC.

Ten or more counts support this clonotype. J is TRBJ2-3 and V is TRBV11-2; 9 bases are a match to TRBD1. Unmatched junction bases numbered 7, after V lost 5 bases and J lost 4 bases. Germline V gene lookup returns CDR1 SGHAT and CDR2 FQNNGV. There are 15 residues in the CDR3. Written as DNA, the CDR3 is TGTGCCAGCAGCGCCGGGACAGGGACCTCAGATACGCAGTATTTT. Amino acids: CASSAGTGTSDTQYF.

This clonotype was counted ten times or more. The chain carries TRBV20-1 and TRBJ1-3, with D hard to call. This CDR3 contains 13 residues. V was cut by 6 bases and J by 3 bases, with 12 bases left in between. Germline values: CDR1 DFQATT, CDR2 SNEGSKA (reference sequence). CDR3 DNA: TGCAGTGCCCAGTTGGTTAGTGGAAACACCATATATTTT. Protein sequence: CSAQLVSGNTIYF.

This clonotype is deemed medium-sized (0.01 to 0.1%). The chain links TRBV20-1 to TRBJ2-1, with 10 positions matching TRBD2. The CDR3 covers 16 residues. The V and J ends lost 4 bases and 8 bases, in that order; junction bases with no gene match: 14. Germline CDR1 reads DFQATT; CDR2 reads SNEGSKA (reference sequence). The DNA of the CDR3 is TGCAGTGCTAAGCGGGGGGGCCTGAGGCGTTTGGATGAGCAGTTCTTC. Protein sequence: CSAKRGGLRRLDEQFF.

This clonotype was picked up many times. This chain uses TRBV19 with TRBJ1-5; D call uncertain. The V end lost 3 bases, the J end lost 3 bases, and 6 bases lay between the germline ends. This CDR3 region has 13 residues. Germline-derived CDR1 and CDR2 are LNHDA and SQIVND (reference sequence). The CDR3 DNA is TGTGCCAGTAGTATTTGGATCAATCAGCCCCAGCATTTT. Its translation is CASSIWINQPQHF.

Many counts were recorded for this clonotype. This sequence joins TRBV7-2 and TRBJ2-1, with D hard to call. CDR1 is SGHTA, CDR2 FQGNSA, per germline. V was pared by 5 bases and J by 10 bases, with 12 bases between. The CDR3 runs to 12 residues. As DNA, the CDR3 is TGTGCCAGCAGCCGCCAGCGTTCGGAGCAGTTCTTC. It codes for CASSRQRSEQFF.

This clonotype has ten or more counts. This rearrangement joins TRBV7-9 to TRBJ1-6; D unclear. The V gene lost 5 bases and the J gene lost 0 bases, with 8 bases spanning the gap. The CDR3 covers 15 residues. Germline V gene sequence: CDR1 SEHNR, CDR2 FQNEAQ (reference sequence). CDR3 protein: CASSHSTSYNSPLHF. The CDR3 DNA follows: TGTGCCAGCAGCCACAGTACCTCCTATAATTCACCCCTCCACTTT. The full variable domain, in which reference TRBV7-9 and TRBJ1-6 provide the parts outside the CDR3, is DTGVSQNPRHKITKRGQNVTFRCDPISEHNRLYWYRQTLGQGPEFLTYFQNEAQLEKSRLLSDRFSAERPKGSFSTLEIQRTEQGDSAMYLCASSHSTSYNSPLHFGNGTRLTVT.